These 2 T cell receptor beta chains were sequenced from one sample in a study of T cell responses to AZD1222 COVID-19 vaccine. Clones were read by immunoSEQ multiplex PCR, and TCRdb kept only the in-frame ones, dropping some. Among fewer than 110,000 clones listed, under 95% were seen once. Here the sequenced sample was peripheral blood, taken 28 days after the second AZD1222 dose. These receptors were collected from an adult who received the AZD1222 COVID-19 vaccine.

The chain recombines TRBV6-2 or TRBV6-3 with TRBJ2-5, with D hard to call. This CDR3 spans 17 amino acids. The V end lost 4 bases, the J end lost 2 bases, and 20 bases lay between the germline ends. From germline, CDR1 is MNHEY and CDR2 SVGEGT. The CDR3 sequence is CASSSSPRNKPQETQYF. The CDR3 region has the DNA TGTGCCAGCAGTTCCTCGCCCCGGAACAAGCCTCAAGAGACCCAGTACTTC.

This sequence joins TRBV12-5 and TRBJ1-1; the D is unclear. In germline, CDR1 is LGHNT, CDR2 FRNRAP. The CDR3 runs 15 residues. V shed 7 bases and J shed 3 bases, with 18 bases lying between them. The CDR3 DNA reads TGTGCTAGTGCCCCAGGCACCCAGGTATACACTGAAGCTTTCTTT. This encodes CASAPGTQVYTEAFF.